This entry features one TCR beta chain sequence. The sample comes from a study of blood T cell repertoires in COVID-19. As for the study in general: COVID-19 samples from acute and convalescent phases originated in the United States, Italy and Spain. Sample material is recorded as cDNA or gDNA derived from T cells, B-cell-depleted T cells, or PBMCs.

This CDR3 region has 12 residues. V was shortened by 10 bases and J by 2 bases, with 12 bases between the two germline ends. Germline-derived CDR1 and CDR2 are SNHLY and FYNNEI. Original data processing: Reference gene primer amplification gave estimated nucleated cell counts. TCRdb's table, derived via immunoSEQ multiplex PCR, lists solely in-frame clones and lacks some. That table furnishes V, J and clone size, whereas the DNA furnished D and trimming. The table includes fewer than 95,000 clones, around 89% detected once. The sequenced sample was peripheral blood. This chain uses TRBV2 with TRBJ2-7; D possibly corresponds to TRBD1 (5 bases). The clonotype was recovered from a man aged 60 to 75 with acute or convalescent COVID-19. The CDR3 spells CATRTRAYEQYF. For the CDR3, the DNA is TGTGCCACCCGGACACGCGCCTACGAGCAGTACTTC.